What follows is one T cell receptor (beta chain) and its context. Antigen: not known. Sequenced by immunoSEQ multiplex PCR; TCRdb stores in-frame clones only, minus some. The data show around 150,000 clones, around 88% seen once. The record originates from a study of cytomegalovirus exposure and HLA in healthy donors. The CDR3 covers 20 residues. Germline CDR1 reads SGHRS; CDR2 reads YFSETQ. V lost 4 bases, J lost 0 bases, and 16 bases stayed unmatched. Study-wide findings and caveats: Clusters of TCRs from the first cohort tended to co-occur in the 120 validation repertoires (as a later analysis found).

Specimen: PBMCs. This sequence was found in a woman under 30 in good health and CMV-seropositive. This chain connects TRBV5-1 to TRBJ2-7; 13 nucleotides line up with TRBD2. CDR3 residues: CASSSPDLTSGGLSSYEQYF. The CDR3 nucleotides are TGCGCCAGCAGCAGCCCCGACCTGACTAGCGGGGGGCTAAGCTCCTACGAGCAGTACTTC.